These T cell receptor beta chains were read from a single sample in a study of cytomegalovirus exposure and HLA in healthy donors. Clones were sequenced by immunoSEQ multiplex PCR, and TCRdb holds only the in-frame ones, with some missing. This sample has about 150,000 clones; approximately 82% occur once, and the top ten carry around 7%. Input material: PBMCs. The receptor set was obtained from a woman aged 45-65 years in good health and CMV-seropositive. The CDR3 runs from the conserved cysteine through the conserved F or W. D genes are given only for firm matches. The size entry is marked missing in some rows and otherwise reads once, few, many or a size class.

CDR3: CASSPDRGPLQPQHF; DNA: TGTGCCAGCAGCCCCGACAGGGGGCCCCTTCAGCCCCAGCATTTT; D: TRBD1; J: TRBJ1-5; V: TRBV2; size: .
CDR3: CASSQAPPGQPQHF; DNA: TGCGCCAGCAGCCAAGCTCCCCCAGGGCAGCCCCAGCATTTT; D: .; J: TRBJ1-5; V: TRBV4-3; size: once
CDR3: CSVATGEFTGELFF; DNA: TGCAGCGTTGCGACCGGGGAGTTCACCGGGGAGCTGTTTTTT; D: .; J: TRBJ2-2; V: TRBV29-1; size: .
CDR3: CASIGTDTQYF; DNA: TGTGCCAGCATAGGCACAGATACGCAGTATTTT; D: .; J: TRBJ2-3; V: TRBV27; size: .
CDR3: CASSVQGATEAFF; DNA: TGCGCCAGCAGCGTTCAGGGGGCCACTGAAGCTTTCTTT; D: TRBD1; J: TRBJ1-1; V: TRBV5-1; size: .
CDR3: CASSLGGTGVGYTF; DNA: TGTGCCAGCAGCTTAGGTGGGACAGGGGTTGGCTACACCTTC; D: TRBD1; J: TRBJ1-2; V: TRBV7-9; size: once
CDR3: CASSQEGGLTGELFF; DNA: TGTGCCAGCAGCCAAGAGGGGGGGCTCACCGGGGAGCTGTTTTTT; D: .; J: TRBJ2-2; V: TRBV4-2; size: .
CDR3: CASSGSGALEEQFF; DNA: TGTGCCAGCTCAGGCAGCGGGGCCCTTGAGGAGCAGTTCTTC; D: TRBD2; J: TRBJ2-1; V: TRBV6-1; size: few
CDR3: CASSWGGVNEQFF; DNA: TGTGCCAGCAGTTGGGGGGGGGTGAATGAGCAGTTCTTC; D: TRBD2; J: TRBJ2-1; V: TRBV11-2; size: .
CDR3: CASRTRQGDTGELFF; DNA: TGTGCCAGTAGGACCCGACAGGGGGACACCGGGGAGCTGTTTTTT; D: TRBD1; J: TRBJ2-2; V: TRBV19; size: few
CDR3: CASSVGGSGVPDTQYF; DNA: TGTGCCAGCAGCGTAGGGGGTAGCGGTGTACCAGATACGCAGTATTTT; D: .; J: TRBJ2-3; V: TRBV9; size: .
CDR3: CASSYSREQFF; DNA: TGTGCCAGCAGTTACTCCCGTGAGCAGTTCTTC; D: .; J: TRBJ2-1; V: TRBV6-6; size: .
CDR3: CASSVGGYREGYTF; DNA: TGTGCCAGCAGCGTAGGAGGGTACAGGGAGGGCTACACCTTC; D: .; J: TRBJ1-2; V: TRBV9; size: .
CDR3: CASSLGAGGPVDTQYF; DNA: TGTGCCAGCAGCTTGGGCGCGGGGGGGCCCGTGGATACGCAGTATTTT; D: TRBD2; J: TRBJ2-3; V: TRBV5-6; size: .
CDR3: CASSSWGGGTNEQFF; DNA: TGTGCCAGCAGCTCTTGGGGAGGGGGGACCAATGAGCAGTTCTTC; D: .; J: TRBJ2-1; V: TRBV5-4; size: .
CDR3: CATSRASNIQYF; DNA: TGTGCCACCAGCAGAGCCTCAAACATTCAGTACTTC; D: .; J: TRBJ2-4; V: TRBV15; size: .
CDR3: CASSHDGTANTEAFF; DNA: TGCGCCAGCAGCCATGATGGGACAGCGAACACTGAAGCTTTCTTT; D: TRBD1; J: TRBJ1-1; V: TRBV4-3; size: .
CDR3: CASSANPGSSYNEQFF; DNA: TGTGCCAGCAGCGCTAACCCGGGTTCCTCCTACAATGAGCAGTTCTTC; D: .; J: TRBJ2-1; V: TRBV9; size: .
CDR3: CASSQTTTGELFF; DNA: TGTGCCAGTAGTCAGACAACCACCGGGGAGCTGTTTTTT; D: .; J: TRBJ2-2; V: TRBV19; size: once
CDR3: CASSVVGSTGELFF; DNA: TGTGCCAGCAGCGTTGTAGGGAGCACCGGGGAGCTGTTTTTT; D: .; J: TRBJ2-2; V: TRBV9; size: .